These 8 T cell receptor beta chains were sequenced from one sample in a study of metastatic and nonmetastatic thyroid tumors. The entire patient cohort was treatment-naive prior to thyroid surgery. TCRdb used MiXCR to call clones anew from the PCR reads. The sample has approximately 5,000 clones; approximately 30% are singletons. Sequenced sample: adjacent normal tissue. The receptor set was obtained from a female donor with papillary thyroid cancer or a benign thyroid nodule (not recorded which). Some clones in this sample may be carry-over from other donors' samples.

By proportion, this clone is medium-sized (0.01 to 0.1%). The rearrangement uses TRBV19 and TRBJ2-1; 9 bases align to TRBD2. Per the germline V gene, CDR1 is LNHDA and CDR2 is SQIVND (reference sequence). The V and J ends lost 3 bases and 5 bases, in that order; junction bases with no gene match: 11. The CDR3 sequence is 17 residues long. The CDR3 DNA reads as TGTGCCAGTAGTATTCTAGCGGGGAACGCGGGGAACAATGAGCAGTTCTTC. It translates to CASSILAGNAGNNEQFF.

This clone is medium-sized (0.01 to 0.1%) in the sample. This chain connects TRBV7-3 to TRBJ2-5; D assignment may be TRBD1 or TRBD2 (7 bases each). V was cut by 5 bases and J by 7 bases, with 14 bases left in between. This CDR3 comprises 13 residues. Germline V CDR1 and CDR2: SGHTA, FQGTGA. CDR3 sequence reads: CASSPTGEGTQYF. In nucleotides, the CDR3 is TGTGCCAGCAGCCCCACAGGGGAGGGGACCCAGTACTTC.

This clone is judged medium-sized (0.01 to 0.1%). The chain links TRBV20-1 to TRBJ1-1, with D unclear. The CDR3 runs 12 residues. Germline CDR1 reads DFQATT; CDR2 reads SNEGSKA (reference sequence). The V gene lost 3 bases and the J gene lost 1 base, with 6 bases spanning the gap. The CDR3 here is CSASEPNTEAFF. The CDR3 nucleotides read TGCAGTGCTAGTGAGCCGAACACTGAAGCTTTCTTT.

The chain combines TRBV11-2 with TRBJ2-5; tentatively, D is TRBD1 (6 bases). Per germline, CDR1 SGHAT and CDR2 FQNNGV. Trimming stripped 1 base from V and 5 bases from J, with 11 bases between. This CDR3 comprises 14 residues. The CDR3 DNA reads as TGTGCCAGCAGCTTAGGTCACAGGGTGGAGACCCAGTACTTC. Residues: CASSLGHRVETQYF.

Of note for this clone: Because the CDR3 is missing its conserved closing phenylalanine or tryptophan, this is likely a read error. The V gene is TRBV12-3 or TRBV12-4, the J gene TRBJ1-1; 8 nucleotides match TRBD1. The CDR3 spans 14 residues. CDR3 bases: TGTGCCAGGAGTCTCAGGGGGCAGAACACTGATGCTTTCTAT. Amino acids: CARSLRGQNTDAFY.

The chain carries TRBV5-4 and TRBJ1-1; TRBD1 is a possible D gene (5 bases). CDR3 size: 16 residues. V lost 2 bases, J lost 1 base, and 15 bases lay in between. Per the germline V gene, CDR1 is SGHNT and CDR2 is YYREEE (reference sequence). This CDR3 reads CASSLLVGQGNTEAFF. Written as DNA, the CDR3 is TGTGCCAGCAGCTTACTAGTTGGCCAGGGGAACACTGAAGCTTTCTTT.

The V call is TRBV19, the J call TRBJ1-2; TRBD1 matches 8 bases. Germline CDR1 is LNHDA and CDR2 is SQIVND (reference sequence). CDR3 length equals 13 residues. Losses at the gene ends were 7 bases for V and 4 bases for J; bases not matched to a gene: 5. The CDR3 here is CASTTDRGYGYTF. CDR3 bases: TGTGCCAGTACGACCGACAGGGGCTATGGCTACACCTTC.

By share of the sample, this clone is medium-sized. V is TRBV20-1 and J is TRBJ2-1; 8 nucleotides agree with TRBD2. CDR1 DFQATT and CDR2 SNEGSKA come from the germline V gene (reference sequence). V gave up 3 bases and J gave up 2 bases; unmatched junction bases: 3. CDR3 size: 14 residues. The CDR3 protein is CSASREGTYNEQFF. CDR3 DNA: TGCAGTGCTAGTCGGGAGGGCACCTACAATGAGCAGTTCTTC.